There are a few counts of the clone carrying this T cell receptor (beta chain). Sequencing was performed with immunoSEQ multiplex PCR; in TCRdb, only in-frame clones are kept and a portion is missing. This repertoire shows roughly 100,000 clones, 91% found once; its top ten account for about 1.7%. The data were taken from a study of T cell changes during pregnancy in multiple sclerosis. This CDR3 contains 13 residues. The ends were cut back, 7 bases at V and 6 bases at J, with 13 bases in the middle. Germline V gene lookup returns CDR1 SEHNR and CDR2 FQNEAQ (reference sequence). This material consisted of peripheral blood, taken after pregnancy. The sequence came from a female donor in good health, enrolled as a control in a pregnancy study. The chain links TRBV7-9 to TRBJ1-5; D ambiguous. The CDR3 protein is CASTDDTAQPQHF. CDR3 sequence (DNA): TGTGCCAGCACCGACGACACAGCTCAGCCCCAGCATTTT.